This paragraph reports one T cell receptor beta chain. Its specificity is unknown. Both 60 Vbeta primers and 13 Jbeta primers went into the PCR. Profiled with immunoSEQ multiplex PCR; TCRdb holds only in-frame clones, not every one. The sample lists 150,000 to 200,000 clones, around 79% occurring once. This sample was taken from a study of cytomegalovirus exposure and HLA in healthy donors. Study observations and caveats: In a later analysis, V- and J-gene trimming of beta chains associated with a DCLRE1C missense variant, replicated independently.

The sequencing sample was made of PBMCs. This sequence originates from a woman aged 45-59 years in good health and CMV-seronegative.

DNA for the CDR3: TGTGCCAGCAGCCCCGGAGGACGTGAAGAGACCCAGTACTTC. It yields the protein CASSPGGREETQYF. The V call is TRBV11-3, the J call TRBJ2-5, with D perhaps matching TRBD2 (5 bases). The germline gives CDR1 SGHNT, CDR2 YENEEA. Trimming left V 5 bases short and J 3 bases short, with 13 bases between. The CDR3 length is 14 residues.